This T cell receptor beta chain stems from a study of T cell responses to AZD1222 COVID-19 vaccine. This CDR3 has 16 amino acids. The germline V and J ends were trimmed by 3 bases and 3 bases, with 18 bases remaining between them. Germline-derived CDR1 and CDR2 are SQVTM and ANQGSEA. Comments on this clone: As yet, its antigen is unknown.

Study results and caveats: A reported finding is that nearly half of spike-specific TCRs target unmutated variant regions.

Pooled together were second doses at about 4 or about 12 weeks. Produced via immunoSEQ multiplex PCR; TCRdb's table is partial and in-frame only. The sample includes tens of thousands of clones, approximately 92% of them seen just once. The chain couples TRBV29-1 to TRBJ2-1, with D possibly TRBD2 on 7 matching bases. This TCR came from an adult who received the AZD1222 COVID-19 vaccine. Sample: peripheral blood, taken 28 days after the second AZD1222 dose. The CDR3 loop reads CSVERVEGGDYNEQFF. CDR3 DNA sequence: TGCAGCGTTGAGAGGGTGGAGGGGGGGGACTACAATGAGCAGTTCTTC.